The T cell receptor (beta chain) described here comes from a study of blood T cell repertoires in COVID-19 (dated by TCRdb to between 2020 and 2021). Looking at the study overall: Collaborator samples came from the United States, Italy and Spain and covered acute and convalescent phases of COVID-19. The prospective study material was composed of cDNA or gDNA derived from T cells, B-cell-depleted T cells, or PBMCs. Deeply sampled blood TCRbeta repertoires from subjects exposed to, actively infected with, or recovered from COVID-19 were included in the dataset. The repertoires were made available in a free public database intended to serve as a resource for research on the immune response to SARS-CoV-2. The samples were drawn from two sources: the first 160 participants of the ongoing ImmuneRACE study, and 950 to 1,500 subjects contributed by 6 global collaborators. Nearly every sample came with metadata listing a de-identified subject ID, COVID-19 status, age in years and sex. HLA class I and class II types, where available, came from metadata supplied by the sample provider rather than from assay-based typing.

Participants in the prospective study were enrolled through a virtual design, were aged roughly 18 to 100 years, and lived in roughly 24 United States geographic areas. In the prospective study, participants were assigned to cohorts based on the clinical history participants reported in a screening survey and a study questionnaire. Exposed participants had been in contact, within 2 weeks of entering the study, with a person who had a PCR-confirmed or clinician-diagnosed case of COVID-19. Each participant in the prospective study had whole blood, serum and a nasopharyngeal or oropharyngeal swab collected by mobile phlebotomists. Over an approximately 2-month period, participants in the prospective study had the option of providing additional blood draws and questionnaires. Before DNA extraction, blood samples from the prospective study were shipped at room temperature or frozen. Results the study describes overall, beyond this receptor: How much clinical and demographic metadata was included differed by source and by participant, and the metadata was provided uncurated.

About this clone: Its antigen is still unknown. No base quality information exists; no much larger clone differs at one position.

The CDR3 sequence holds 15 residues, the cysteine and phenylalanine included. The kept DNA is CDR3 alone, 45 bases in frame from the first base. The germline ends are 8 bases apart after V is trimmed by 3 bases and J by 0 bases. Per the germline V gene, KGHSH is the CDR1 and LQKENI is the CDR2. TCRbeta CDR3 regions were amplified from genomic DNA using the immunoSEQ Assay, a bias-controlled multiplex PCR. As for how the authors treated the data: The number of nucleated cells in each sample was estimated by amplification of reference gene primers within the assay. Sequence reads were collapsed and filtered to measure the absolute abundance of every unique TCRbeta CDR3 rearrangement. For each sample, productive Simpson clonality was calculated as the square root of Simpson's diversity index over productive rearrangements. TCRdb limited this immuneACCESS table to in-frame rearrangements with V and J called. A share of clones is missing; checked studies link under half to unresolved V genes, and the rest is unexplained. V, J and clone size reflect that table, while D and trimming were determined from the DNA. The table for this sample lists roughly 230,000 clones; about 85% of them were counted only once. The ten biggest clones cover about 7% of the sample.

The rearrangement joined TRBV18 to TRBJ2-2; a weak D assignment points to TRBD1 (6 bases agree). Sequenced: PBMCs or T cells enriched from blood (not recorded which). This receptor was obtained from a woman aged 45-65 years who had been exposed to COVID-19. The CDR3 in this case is CASSPAGANTGELFF. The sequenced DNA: TGTGCCAGCTCACCCGCAGGGGCGAACACCGGGGAGCTGTTTTTT. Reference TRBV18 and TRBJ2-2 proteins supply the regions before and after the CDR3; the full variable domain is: NAGVMQNPRHLVRRRGQEARLRCSPMKGHSHVYWYRQLPEEGLKFMVYLQKENIIDESGMPKERFSAEFPKEGPSILRIQQVVRGDSAAYFCASSPAGANTGELFFGEGSRLTVL.